This TCR beta chain was identified in a study of T cells in Graves' hyperthyroidism and ophthalmopathy. This clonotype was detected many times. If no ophthalmopathy progression occurred within 18 months, Graves' hyperthyroidism was stable. The CDR3 extends over 18 amino acids. V was trimmed by 4 bases and J by 2 bases, leaving 20 bases between them. Germline CDR1 PRHDT, CDR2 FYEKMQ (reference sequence). The investigators amplified TCR beta CDR3 regions from RNA transcripts. A set of HTBI primers served as the primers for a first-round RT-PCR of the TCR CDR3. MiXCR was run by TCRdb on the multiplex PCR reads, yielding one entry per CDR3 protein. The sample yields hundreds of thousands of distinct CDR3 sequences, less than 15% seen once.

The specimen was blood. This TCR came from a woman under 30 with Graves' hyperthyroidism. This chain connects TRBV13 to TRBJ2-2; the D gene is possibly TRBD1 (6 bases). CDR3 amino acids: CASSSYWQIRGNTGELFF. The CDR3, as DNA: TGTGCCAGCAGCTCGTATTGGCAGATCAGGGGAAACACCGGGGAGCTGTTTTTT.